This T cell receptor beta chain derives from a study of cytotoxic CD8 clonotypes in ibrutinib-treated CLL. With sequencing, the targeted depth ranged from 1 in 200,000 to 1 in 1 million T cells. The method was immunoSEQ multiplex PCR; TCRdb's version includes in-frame clones alone and lacks a portion of them. The sample includes around 140,000 clones, around 80% of them seen just once. A single count supports this clone. The CDR3 extends over 15 amino acids. Germline values: CDR1 SGHTA, CDR2 FQGNSA. V was cut by 5 bases and J by 3 bases, with 17 bases left in between. The TCR beta libraries used 2 to 2.5 micrograms of genomic DNA that came from cryopreserved PBMCs.

Sequencing was performed on PBMCs, taken after 36 months of ibrutinib treatment. The chain links TRBV7-2 to TRBJ2-7; perhaps TRBD1 as D (6 bases). The receptor's source is a human donor with chronic lymphocytic leukemia. The CDR3 DNA is TGTGCCAGCAGCAGCGTACAGGGATCCCACTACGAGCAGTACTTC. Amino acids: CASSSVQGSHYEQYF.